The 12 T cell receptor beta chains below come from one sample, sequenced in a study of blood T cell repertoires in COVID-19. TCRdb's table, derived via immunoSEQ multiplex PCR, lists solely in-frame clones and lacks some. The top ten hold 2% of the sample, which has hundreds of thousands of clones, more than 75% seen once. The sample was PBMCs or T cells enriched from blood (not recorded which). The receptors were sampled from a woman in her sixties in a cohort exposed to, infected with or recovered from COVID-19 (not recorded which).

The V gene is TRBV7-9, the J gene TRBJ1-2; D unresolved. The V end lost 5 bases, the J end lost 8 bases, and 15 bases lay between the germline ends. Germline V CDR1 and CDR2: SEHNR, FQNEAQ (reference sequence). CDR3 length: 13 amino acids. CDR3 region: CASSEAGPTGYTF. CDR3 bases: TGTGCCAGCAGCGAAGCAGGTCCCACGGGCTACACCTTC.

This clone came up a few times. The chain is built from TRBV4-1 and TRBJ2-7, with 8 bases identical to TRBD1. The CDR3 spans 16 residues. J gave up 7 bases and V 1 base, and 12 bases lay outside the gene matches. Germline CDR1 and CDR2: MGHRA and YSYEKL. The CDR3 spells CASSQGEGRGLKEQYF. CDR3 sequence (DNA): TGCGCCAGCAGCCAAGGAGAGGGCAGGGGGCTCAAGGAGCAGTACTTC.

In DNA form, the CDR3 reads TGTGCCAGCAGCCCATTCGGGACTAGCGGGAGGCGGTCGATGAATGAGCAGTTCTTC. This codes for CASSPFGTSGRRSMNEQFF. V is TRBV7-2 and J is TRBJ2-1; 15 bases align to TRBD2. Germline values: CDR1 SGHTA, CDR2 FQGNSA. The CDR3 has 19 amino acids. V lost 5 bases to trimming and J lost 7 bases; unmatched junction nucleotides: 15.

The chain links TRBV5-1 to TRBJ2-3; the match to TRBD2 covers 7 bases. This CDR3 has 17 amino acids. The V gene end was trimmed by 0 bases and the J gene end by 1 base; junction bases not matched to a gene: 8. Germline V gives CDR1 SGHRS, CDR2 YFSETQ. The CDR3 reads CASSLALASGRTDTQYF. CDR3 sequence (DNA): TGCGCCAGCAGCTTGGCCCTGGCTAGCGGACGCACAGATACGCAGTATTTT.

The chain is built from TRBV4-3 and TRBJ2-7; possible D gene TRBD2, 6 bases. In germline, CDR1 is LGHNA, CDR2 YSLEER. The CDR3 sequence is 13 residues long. V was clipped by 1 base and J by 10 bases, with 14 bases between them. CDR3 amino acids: CASSQVGSGLQYF. DNA for the CDR3: TGCGCCAGCAGCCAAGTGGGGTCGGGACTTCAGTACTTC.

CDR3 sequence (DNA): TGTGCCAGCAGCGCACACCCGAGGGGGGGGCAGGAGACCCAGTACTTC. Amino acid sequence: CASSAHPRGGQETQYF. The chain recombines TRBV9 with TRBJ2-5, with D possibly matching TRBD2 (7 bases). Trimming took 3 bases from V and 5 from J, leaving 20 bases between them. This CDR3 is built from 16 residues. The germline gives CDR1 SGDLS, CDR2 YYNGEE.

This chain connects TRBV9 to TRBJ1-4; 8 bases are a match to TRBD1. The trim removed 4 bases at V and 8 bases at J, leaving 10 bases unmatched. CDR1 is SGDLS, CDR2 YYNGEE, per germline. There are 15 residues in the CDR3. In nucleotides, the CDR3 is TGTGCCAGCAGCACCTTAACAGGGGGTGAAGAAAAACTGTTTTTT. Translating gives CASSTLTGGEEKLFF. The full variable domain, completed using reference TRBV9 and TRBJ1-4, is DSGVTQTPKHLITATGQRVTLRCSPRSGDLSVYWYQQSLDQGLQFLIQYYNGEERAKGNILERFSAQQFPDLHSELNLSSLELGDSALYFCASSTLTGGEEKLFFGSGTQLSVL.

The chain carries TRBV24-1 and TRBJ2-1; 8 bases are a match to TRBD2. V lost 3 bases, J lost 8 bases, and 8 bases stayed unmatched. The CDR3 contains 15 residues. Germline CDR1 and CDR2: KGHDR and SFDVKD. The CDR3 DNA is TGTGCCACCAGTGATACAAGCGGGAGAGGATATGAGCAGTTCTTC. Its protein product is CATSDTSGRGYEQFF.

This clone was detected only once. The chain carries TRBV6-2 or TRBV6-3 and TRBJ2-4; D not resolved. The CDR3 consists of 14 residues. Germline CDR1 and CDR2: MNHEY and SVGEGT. V lost 4 bases, J lost 0 bases, and 7 bases lay in between. CDR3 nucleotides: TGTGCCAGCAGTTTACTTCTAGCCAAAAACATTCAGTACTTC. It codes for CASSLLLAKNIQYF.

The chain uses TRBV18 and TRBJ2-1; D not certain. The CDR3 loop spans 14 amino acids. Trimming left V 3 bases short and J 3 bases short, with 9 bases between. The germline gives CDR1 KGHSH, CDR2 LQKENI. This CDR3 is CASSPPLNYNEQFF. CDR3 in DNA: TGTGCCAGCTCACCTCCCCTAAACTACAATGAGCAGTTCTTC.

The count of this clone is one. The DNA of the CDR3 is TGTGCCAGCAGCTTACGGCAGGGCACTGAAGCTTTCTTT. It translates to CASSLRQGTEAFF. The chain links TRBV7-9 to TRBJ1-1; a possible D gene is TRBD1 (5 bases). Deletions cut 2 bases from V and 4 bases from J, with 8 bases between. Germline assignment: CDR1 SEHNR and CDR2 FQNEAQ (reference sequence). This CDR3 contains 13 residues.

The chain couples TRBV7-3 to TRBJ1-3; 7 bases map to TRBD1. CDR3 length: 14 amino acids. Unmatched junction bases numbered 3, after V lost 5 bases and J lost 2 bases. The germline V gene has CDR1 SGHTA and CDR2 FQGTGA. CDR3 residues: CASSQGTAGNTIYF. Written as DNA, the CDR3 is TGTGCCAGCAGCCAAGGGACAGCTGGAAACACCATATATTTT.